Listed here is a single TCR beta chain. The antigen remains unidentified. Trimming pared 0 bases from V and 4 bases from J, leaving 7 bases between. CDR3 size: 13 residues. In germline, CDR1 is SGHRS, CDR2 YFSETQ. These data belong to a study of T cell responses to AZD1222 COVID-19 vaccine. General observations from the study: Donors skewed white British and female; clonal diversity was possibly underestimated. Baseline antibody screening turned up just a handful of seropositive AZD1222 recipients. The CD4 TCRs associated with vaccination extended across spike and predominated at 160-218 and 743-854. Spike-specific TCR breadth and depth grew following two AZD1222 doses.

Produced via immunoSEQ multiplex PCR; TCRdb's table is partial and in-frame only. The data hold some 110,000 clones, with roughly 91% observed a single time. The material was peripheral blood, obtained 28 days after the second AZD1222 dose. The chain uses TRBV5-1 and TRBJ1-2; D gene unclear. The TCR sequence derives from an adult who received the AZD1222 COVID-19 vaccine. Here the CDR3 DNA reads TGCGCCAGCAGCTTGGGGGATTTCTATGGCTACACCTTC. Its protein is CASSLGDFYGYTF.